What follows describes a single T cell receptor (beta chain). This sample was included in a study of blood T cell repertoires in COVID-19. Study overall: Samples taken during acute and convalescent COVID-19 were collected in the United States, Italy and Spain. T cells, B-cell-depleted T cells, or PBMCs supplied cDNA or gDNA.

The authors' processing: Reference gene primer amplification gave nucleated cell count estimates. Method: immunoSEQ multiplex PCR; TCRdb's copy keeps in-frame clones and lacks some. V, J and clone size are taken as reported in that table, and D and trimming were inferred from the DNA itself. The repertoire has approximately 120,000 clones, over 70% of them found once; the top ten carry roughly 4%. This CDR3 region has 14 residues. Germline assignment: CDR1 SGHRS and CDR2 YFSETQ. V lost 4 bases, J lost 5 bases, and 6 bases stayed unmatched. This chain links TRBV5-1 with TRBJ2-1; 7 bases fit TRBD1. Sequencing was carried out using peripheral blood. The source is a human donor in a cohort sampled during active or convalescent COVID-19. CDR3 nucleotides: TGCGCCAGCAGCCACCGAACAGGGGACAATGAGCAGTTCTTC. Translating it yields CASSHRTGDNEQFF.